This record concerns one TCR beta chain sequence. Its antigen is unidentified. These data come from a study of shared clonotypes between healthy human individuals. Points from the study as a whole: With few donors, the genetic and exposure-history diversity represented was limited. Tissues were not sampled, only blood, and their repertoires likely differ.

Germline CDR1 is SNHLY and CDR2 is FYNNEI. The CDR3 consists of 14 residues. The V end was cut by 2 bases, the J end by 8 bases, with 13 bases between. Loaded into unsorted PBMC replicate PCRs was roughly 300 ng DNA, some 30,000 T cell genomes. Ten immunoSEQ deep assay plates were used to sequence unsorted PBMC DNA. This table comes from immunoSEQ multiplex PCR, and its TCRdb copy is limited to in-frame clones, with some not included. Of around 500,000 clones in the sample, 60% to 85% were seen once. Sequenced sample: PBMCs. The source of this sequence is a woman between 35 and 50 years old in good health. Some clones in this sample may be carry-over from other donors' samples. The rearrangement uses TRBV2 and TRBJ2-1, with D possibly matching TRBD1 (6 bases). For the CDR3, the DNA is TGTGCCAGCAGTGAATCAACAGGGTACCATGAGCAGTTCTTC. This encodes CASSESTGYHEQFF. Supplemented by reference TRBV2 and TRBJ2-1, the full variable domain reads EPEVTQTPSHQVTQMGQEVILRCVPISNHLYFYWYRQILGQKVEFLVSFYNNEISEKSEIFDDQFSVERPDGSNFTLKIRSTKLEDSAMYFCASSESTGYHEQFFGPGTRLTVL.